Listed here are 18 T cell receptor beta chains from one sample, sequenced in a study of blood T cells in healthy people across ages. Together with a sample-barcoded 5' primer, a J-beta primer mix was included in a second PCR lasting about 7 to 11 cycles. TCRdb re-called the 5' RACE reads with MiXCR, one entry per CDR3 protein. Altogether more than 700,000 distinct CDR3 sequences are present, about 42% being singletons, with the ten largest covering 18%. Specimen: blood. The receptors originated from an older man in good health.

This clonotype was counted at least ten times. This chain links TRBV5-1 with TRBJ2-6, with unresolved D. CDR1 is SGHRS, CDR2 YFSETQ, per germline. V lost 3 bases and J 1 base, leaving 5 bases between the germline ends. The length of the CDR3 is 14 residues. The CDR3 region is CASSSNSGANVLTF. The CDR3 nucleotides read TGCGCCAGCAGCTCGAATTCTGGGGCCAACGTCCTGACTTTC.

The J gene is TRBJ2-1, the V gene TRBV4-3, with TRBD2 as a possible D gene (6 bases). Germline CDR1 and CDR2: LGHNA and YSLEER. This CDR3 is built from 16 residues. Trimming pared 0 bases from V and 3 bases from J, leaving 12 bases between. CDR3 in amino acids: CASSQEWVAVYNEQFF. The CDR3 DNA sequence: TGCGCCAGCAGCCAAGAATGGGTAGCGGTCTACAATGAGCAGTTCTTC.

V usage is TRBV4-3 and J usage is TRBJ1-2, with no clear D. The CDR3 runs 18 residues. CDR1 is LGHNA, CDR2 YSLEER, per germline. V lost 1 base to trimming and J lost 3 bases, with 21 bases between them. As DNA, the CDR3 is TGCGCCAGCAGCCAAGGCAATAGTCAAGGATTGACCCACTATGGCTACACCTTC. This gives the protein CASSQGNSQGLTHYGYTF.

This clonotype came up many times. CDR3 DNA: TGTGCCAGCAGCCAATCCGACCACACGCAGTATTTT. This sequence encodes CASSQSDHTQYF. This chain links TRBV16 with TRBJ2-3; D is undetermined. The CDR3 has 12 amino acids. V dropped 0 bases and J dropped 9 bases, with 7 bases sitting between them. Germline V gene sequence: CDR1 KGHSY, CDR2 FQNENV.

This clonotype was seen ten or more times. This chain joins TRBV20-1 and TRBJ2-3, with D perhaps TRBD2 (5 bases). V gave up 3 bases and J gave up 0 bases, with 7 bases separating them. The CDR3 extends over 13 amino acids. Germline CDR1 DFQATT, CDR2 SNEGSKA (reference sequence). CDR3 loop: CSASGESTDTQYF. The CDR3 nucleotides are TGCAGTGCTAGCGGGGAGAGCACAGATACGCAGTATTTT.

This rearrangement joins TRBV27 to TRBJ2-3; 14 nucleotides agree with TRBD2. The length of the CDR3 is 17 residues. J gave up 4 bases and V 6 bases, and 9 bases lay outside the gene matches. Germline V CDR1 and CDR2: MNHEY, SMNVEV (reference sequence). The DNA of the CDR3 is TGTGCCAGCAGCAGACTAGCGGGAGGGCCTTGGGCAGATACGCAGTATTTT. Translated, it gives CASSRLAGGPWADTQYF.

This clonotype occurred many times. J is TRBJ2-1 and V is TRBV20-1; the D gene is possibly TRBD2 (7 bases). Trimming shortened V by 7 bases and J by 7 bases, and 20 bases separated the two germline ends. CDR1 is DFQATT, CDR2 SNEGSKA, per germline (reference sequence). The CDR3 length is 14 residues. CDR3 protein: CSVYGGATRNEQFF. The CDR3 region has the DNA TGCAGTGTCTATGGGGGGGCGACGAGGAATGAGCAGTTCTTC.

This clonotype has just a few counts. This chain uses TRBV4-3 with TRBJ2-1; maybe TRBD2 (6 bases). This CDR3 spans 15 amino acids. The V gene lost 1 base and the J gene lost 4 bases, with 11 bases spanning the gap. Germline loops: CDR1 LGHNA, CDR2 YSLEER. The DNA for the CDR3 is TGCGCCAGCAGCCAAGGCGAAGGAGGGTACAATGAGCAGTTCTTC. It specifies CASSQGEGGYNEQFF.

This chain joins TRBV20-1 and TRBJ2-1, with 7 bases that match TRBD2. The DNA end is more similar to TRBJ2-7, so the J call may be wrong. This CDR3 contains 14 residues. Germline V CDR1 and CDR2: DFQATT, SNEGSKA (reference sequence). The CDR3 nucleotides are TGCAGTGCTAGCGGGGGGAGCTCCTACAATGAGCAGTACTTC. Amino acid sequence: CSASGGSSYNEQYF.

This clonotype has more than one count but fewer than ten. The chain couples TRBV28 to TRBJ2-1; 11 bases line up with TRBD2. Germline V gives CDR1 MDHEN, CDR2 SYDVKM. This CDR3 is built from 15 residues. Trimming removed 3 bases from V and 8 bases from J; junction bases left unmatched: 6. CDR3: CASSFPSGRIDEQFF. The CDR3 DNA is TGTGCCAGCAGTTTTCCTAGCGGGAGGATCGATGAGCAGTTCTTC. Using reference TRBV28 and TRBJ2-1 for the parts outside the CDR3, the full variable domain is DVKVTQSSRYLVKRTGEKVFLECVQDMDHENMFWYRQDPGLGLRLIYFSYDVKMKEKGDIPEGYSVSREKKERFSLILESASTNQTSMYLCASSFPSGRIDEQFFGPGTRLTVL.

V and J are TRBV29-1 and TRBJ2-4; either TRBD1 or TRBD2 may supply D (5 bases each). Per the germline V gene, CDR1 is SQVTM and CDR2 is ANQGSEA. This CDR3 comprises 16 residues. V lost 3 bases, J lost 0 bases, and 15 bases lay in between. The CDR3 sequence: CSVEGVGPTAKNIQYF. DNA of the CDR3: TGCAGCGTTGAGGGGGTGGGACCGACAGCCAAAAACATTCAGTACTTC. Drawing the rest from reference TRBV29-1 and TRBJ2-4, the complete variable domain is SAVISQKPSRDICQRGTSLTIQCQVDSQVTMMFWYRQQPGQSLTLIATANQGSEATYESGFVIDKFPISRPNLTFSTLTVSNMSPEDSSIYLCSVEGVGPTAKNIQYFGAGTRLSVL.

This chain uses TRBV20-1 with TRBJ2-2, with 7 nucleotides matching TRBD2. Germline V gives CDR1 DFQATT, CDR2 SNEGSKA (reference sequence). The V segment lost 1 base and the J segment 9 bases; nucleotides outside the gene matches: 5. There are 13 residues in the CDR3. For the CDR3, the DNA is TGCAGTGCTAGAGTGGGGACTACTTGGGAGCTGTTTTTT. This codes for CSARVGTTWELFF.

Concerning this clonotype: One base away lies a much larger clone, so this may be a sequencing read error. V gene TRBV29-1 combines with J gene TRBJ2-1, with 8 positions matching TRBD2. The CDR3 is made up of 14 amino acids. CDR1 SQVTM and CDR2 ANQGSEA come from the germline V gene. The V gene end was trimmed by 3 bases and the J gene end by 4 bases; junction bases not matched to a gene: 5. The CDR3 nucleotides are TGCAGCGTTGAGCGCCTAGCGGGTTACAATGAGCAGTTCTTC. Its protein is CSVERLAGYNEQFF.

This clonotype was seen a handful of times. The chain joins TRBV12-3 or TRBV12-4 to TRBJ1-1, with 7 bases identical to TRBD1. After removal of 4 bases from V and 0 bases from J, the junction contained 11 bases not matched to a gene. The CDR3 extends over 17 amino acids. As DNA, the CDR3 is TGTGCCAGCAGTTCGAACCGGGACAGATCAATGAACACTGAAGCTTTCTTT. Translating gives CASSSNRDRSMNTEAFF.

The chain couples TRBV18 to TRBJ2-2; 8 nucleotides align to TRBD2. Germline lookup yields CDR1 KGHSH and CDR2 LQKENI. The CDR3 has 16 residues. The V and J ends lost 4 bases and 0 bases, in that order; junction bases with no gene match: 4. The CDR3 DNA sequence: TGTGCCAGCTCACGCTCAGCGGGAGCGAACACCGGGGAGCTGTTTTTT. Its translation: CASSRSAGANTGELFF.

This clonotype was seen more than once but under ten times. The gene calls are TRBV7-2 and TRBJ2-5; no reliable D call. Matching the DNA end better, TRBJ2-7 makes the J call doubtful. The CDR3 runs to 13 residues. Germline V lookup: CDR1 SGHTA, CDR2 FQGNSA. CDR3 amino acids: CAEQLRLGYEQYF. DNA for the CDR3: TGTGCCGAGCAGTTGAGGCTAGGGTACGAGCAGTACTTC.

This chain joins TRBV20-1 and TRBJ2-3, with 7 bases that match TRBD2. Trimming cost V 5 bases and J 0 bases; bases outside gene matches: 8. Germline V gene lookup returns CDR1 DFQATT and CDR2 SNEGSKA (reference sequence). The CDR3 has 15 amino acids. The CDR3 loop reads CSAGELATSTDTQYF. The CDR3 bases are TGCAGTGCTGGGGAACTAGCGACAAGCACAGATACGCAGTATTTT.

The J gene is TRBJ2-5, the V gene TRBV27; 12 positions agree with TRBD2. This CDR3 is 18 amino acids long. From germline, CDR1 is MNHEY and CDR2 SMNVEV (reference sequence). Trimming took 0 bases from V and 0 from J; bases not matched to a gene: 5. The CDR3 loop is CASSLSETSGRHQETQYF. CDR3 coding DNA: TGTGCCAGCAGTTTATCTGAGACTAGCGGGAGACACCAAGAGACCCAGTACTTC.